The 24 T cell receptor beta chains reported below all come from one sample, sequenced in a study of blood T cells in healthy people across ages. A second PCR of 7 to 11 cycles used a sample-barcoded 5' primer and a J-beta primer mix. TCRdb recomputed calls from the 5' RACE reads with MiXCR, one row per CDR3 protein. The data hold hundreds of thousands of distinct CDR3 sequences, with about 30% observed a single time. Input material: blood. All receptors come from a woman of 80 years or more in good health.

Details on this clonotype: A much more abundant neighbour one base away suggests this may be a read error. The CDR3 protein is CATSDSLIHEQYF. Written as DNA, the CDR3 is TGTGCCACCAGTGATTCCCTGATTCATGAGCAGTACTTC. This chain connects TRBV24-1 to TRBJ2-7; no reliable D call. The germline V and J ends were trimmed by 2 bases and 7 bases, with 11 bases remaining between them. CDR1 is KGHDR and CDR2 is SFDVKD in the germline V gene. The CDR3 spans 13 residues.

V gene TRBV9 combines with J gene TRBJ1-1, with D tentatively TRBD1 (5 bases). Trimming cost V 8 bases and J 2 bases, with 13 bases left between them. This CDR3 comprises 13 residues. Germline values: CDR1 SGDLS, CDR2 YYNGEE. The CDR3 region has the DNA TGTGCCAGTGACAGCGCCCTAAACACTGAAGCTTTCTTT. This encodes CASDSALNTEAFF.

The rearrangement links TRBV2 to TRBJ2-7, with 7 bases matching TRBD1. CDR1 is SNHLY and CDR2 is FYNNEI in the germline V gene. This CDR3 comprises 14 residues. The V and J ends lost 7 bases and 0 bases, in that order; junction bases with no gene match: 6. The CDR3 here is CASITGQISYEQYF. In DNA, the CDR3 is TGTGCCAGCATTACGGGACAGATCTCCTACGAGCAGTACTTC.

The chain links TRBV11-2 to TRBJ2-2; 7 bases map to TRBD1. CDR3 length: 16 residues. With 1 base clipped from V and 6 bases from J, the junction kept 8 bases outside the gene matches. Germline CDR1 and CDR2: SGHAT and FQNNGV. CDR3 DNA: TGTGCCAGCAGCTTAGGGCAGGGGGTCGGCGCCGGGGAGCTGTTTTTT. Its translation is CASSLGQGVGAGELFF.

This clonotype has just a few counts. V usage is TRBV28 and J usage is TRBJ1-3; TRBD1 agrees at 8 bases. With V trimmed by 5 bases and J by 3 bases, 6 bases remained unmatched. This CDR3 is 15 amino acids long. Germline CDR1 reads MDHEN; CDR2 reads SYDVKM. The CDR3 sequence: CASSLGTGYGNTIYF. The DNA for the CDR3 is TGTGCCAGCAGTCTCGGGACAGGATATGGAAACACCATATATTTT.

This clonotype was seen a handful of times. It may be a read error: a sequence one base away is much more abundant. V usage is TRBV7-8 and J usage is TRBJ2-5; perhaps TRBD1 as D (6 bases). The CDR3 runs to 13 residues. In germline, CDR1 is SGHVS, CDR2 FQNEAQ. The germline V and J ends were trimmed by 6 bases and 11 bases, with 19 bases remaining between them. The CDR3 loop is CASSQGTYNEQYF. Here the CDR3 DNA reads TGTGCCAGCAGTCAGGGGACCTACAATGAGCAGTACTTC.

This clonotype was found many times. The chain combines TRBV6-5 with TRBJ2-7, with 8 bases fitting TRBD1. With V trimmed by 1 base and J by 0 bases, 2 bases remained unmatched. The germline V gene encodes CDR1 MNHEY and CDR2 SVGAGI. The length of the CDR3 is 15 residues. This CDR3 reads CASSYYRGSSYEQYF. The CDR3 DNA follows: TGTGCCAGCAGTTACTACAGGGGGAGCTCCTACGAGCAGTACTTC.

This clonotype has a count of ten or more. The chain joins TRBV12-3 or TRBV12-4 to TRBJ1-2, with D possibly TRBD1 on 5 matching bases. With 4 bases removed from V and 6 bases from J, the gap between germline ends came to 21 bases. The CDR3 runs to 16 residues. CDR3 amino acids: CASSSSGILGLHGYTF. The CDR3 coding sequence is TGTGCCAGCAGTTCATCGGGAATACTGGGACTGCATGGCTACACCTTC.

This chain uses TRBV5-1 with TRBJ1-3; 10 nucleotides match TRBD1. J lost 0 bases, V lost 4 bases, and 7 bases had no gene match. The CDR3 spans 17 residues. Germline V gene sequence: CDR1 SGHRS, CDR2 YFSETQ. As DNA, the CDR3 is TGCGCCAGCAGCCCGGGACAGGGGACGTTCTCTGGAAACACCATATATTTT. Protein: CASSPGQGTFSGNTIYF.

The rearrangement uses TRBV20-1 and TRBJ2-3; D not certain. Trimming pared 6 bases from V and 0 bases from J, leaving 10 bases between. Germline V lookup: CDR1 DFQATT, CDR2 SNEGSKA (reference sequence). The CDR3 loop spans 13 amino acids. For the CDR3, the DNA is TGCAGTGCGAGATTCGGGAGCACAGATACGCAGTATTTT. Translated: CSARFGSTDTQYF.

The CDR3 sequence: CASSLDRVNEKLFF. CDR3 DNA: TGCGCCAGCAGTTTAGACAGGGTTAATGAAAAACTGTTTTTT. The J gene is TRBJ1-4, the V gene TRBV5-1, with 7 bases fitting TRBD1. The ends lost 5 bases at V and 4 bases at J; junction bases unmatched: 5. Germline V gene sequence: CDR1 SGHRS, CDR2 YFSETQ. The CDR3 covers 14 residues.

This clonotype has more than one count but fewer than ten. This chain joins TRBV5-1 and TRBJ2-1; D is perhaps TRBD1 (5 bases). The CDR3 has 11 amino acids. V was clipped by 7 bases and J by 7 bases, with 9 bases between them. CDR1 is SGHRS, CDR2 YFSETQ, per germline. CDR3 protein: CASGAGNEQFF. The CDR3 bases are TGCGCCAGCGGAGCAGGGAATGAGCAGTTCTTC.

This clonotype showed up many times. The chain links TRBV20-1 to TRBJ2-3; possibly TRBD1 or TRBD2 for D (5 bases each). Trimming shortened V by 1 base and J by 6 bases, and 20 bases separated the two germline ends. Germline lookup yields CDR1 DFQATT and CDR2 SNEGSKA (reference sequence). This CDR3 spans 16 amino acids. CDR3 region: CSARAGRDGFVDTQYF. In nucleotides, the CDR3 is TGCAGTGCTAGAGCAGGCCGGGACGGATTCGTCGATACGCAGTATTTT.

This clonotype has at least ten counts. The chain uses TRBV27 and TRBJ2-7, with D unclear. The length of the CDR3 is 13 residues. Germline V gives CDR1 MNHEY, CDR2 SMNVEV (reference sequence). Trimming pared 5 bases from V and 2 bases from J, leaving 10 bases between. The CDR3: CASSPVAPYEQYF. For the CDR3, the DNA is TGTGCCAGCAGTCCGGTAGCCCCCTACGAGCAGTACTTC.

The chain is built from TRBV20-1 and TRBJ2-1; 8 positions match TRBD2. Germline assignment: CDR1 DFQATT and CDR2 SNEGSKA (reference sequence). The CDR3 covers 13 residues. The CDR3 coding sequence is TGCGGGGTAGCGGGAATCGAGTCGGCTGAGCAGTTCTTC. It yields the protein CGVAGIESAEQFF.

Many counts were recorded for this clonotype. J is TRBJ1-4 and V is TRBV2; the match to TRBD1 covers 8 bases. Trimming removed 0 bases from V and 7 bases from J; junction bases left unmatched: 10. Germline CDR1 reads SNHLY; CDR2 reads FYNNEI. The CDR3 totals 17 residues. The CDR3 reads CASSEALGWTGIEKLFF. The CDR3 DNA reads as TGTGCCAGCAGTGAAGCGCTGGGGTGGACAGGGATTGAAAAACTGTTTTTT.

This clonotype showed up many times. The rearrangement uses TRBV7-7 and TRBJ2-1, with 7 bases aligning to TRBD1. Trimming at V came to 5 bases and at J to 0 bases, leaving 4 bases not matched to a gene. The CDR3 runs 15 residues. Germline lookup yields CDR1 SSHAT and CDR2 FNYEAQ (reference sequence). The CDR3 DNA reads TGTGCCAGCAGCGCGACAGGGAGCTCCTACAATGAGCAGTTCTTC. It codes for CASSATGSSYNEQFF.

Comments on this clonotype: A much larger clone is a single base away; this may be a read error. The conserved final phenylalanine or tryptophan is absent from the CDR3, which likely points to a read error. The chain links TRBV5-1 to TRBJ1-1; 10 bases line up with TRBD1. V dropped 3 bases and J dropped 8; count of bases not matched to a gene: 7. Germline-derived CDR1 and CDR2 are SGHRS and YFSETQ. This CDR3 has 14 residues. This CDR3 reads CASSSLTGGGEAFL. The CDR3 coding sequence is TGCGCCAGCAGCTCGCTGACAGGGGGCGGCGAAGCTTTCTTG.

This clonotype came up many times. The chain joins TRBV11-2 to TRBJ2-1, with D maybe TRBD1 (6 bases). The ends were cut back, 6 bases at V and 3 bases at J, with 12 bases in the middle. CDR1 is SGHAT and CDR2 is FQNNGV in the germline V gene. This CDR3 has 14 amino acids. CDR3 sequence (DNA): TGTGCCAGCAGGAGTGGGACACACTACAATGAGCAGTTCTTC. Its protein is CASRSGTHYNEQFF. The variable domain in full, with the rest retrieved from reference TRBV11-2 and TRBJ2-1, is EAGVAQSPRYKIIEKRQSVAFWCNPISGHATLYWYQQILGQGPKLLIQFQNNGVVDDSQLPKDRFSAERLKGVDSTLKIQPAKLEDSAVYLCASRSGTHYNEQFFGPGTRLTVL.

Notes on this clonotype: A much bigger clone sits one base away, suggesting this may be a read error. The gene calls are TRBV7-3 and TRBJ2-3; possible D gene TRBD2, 6 bases. Trimming took off 5 bases at V and 6 bases at J, with 18 bases between the two ends. The CDR3 has 15 residues. Germline V gives CDR1 SGHTA, CDR2 FQGTGA. This CDR3 reads CASSVSIGGGDTQYF. CDR3 nucleotide sequence: TGTGCCAGCAGCGTATCCATCGGGGGAGGCGATACGCAGTATTTT.

The sample holds a few counts of this clonotype. V is TRBV20-1 and J is TRBJ2-5, with 8 bases that match TRBD1. The J call may be faulty, since TRBJ2-7 better matches the DNA end. This CDR3 is 11 amino acids long. Germline values: CDR1 DFQATT, CDR2 SNEGSKA (reference sequence). Here the CDR3 DNA reads TGCAGTGCATCGGACAGGGACGAGCAGTACTTC. Translating gives CSASDRDEQYF.

This clonotype was counted only a few times. Being one base from a much bigger clone, this may be a read error. The chain has TRBV9 and TRBJ1-2, with 9 positions matching TRBD1. V dropped 3 bases and J dropped 2; count of bases not matched to a gene: 2. The CDR3 length is 14 residues. CDR1 and CDR2 from the germline V gene are SGDLS and YYNGEE. DNA of the CDR3: TGTGCCAGCAGCGGGGGACAGGGAAACTATGGCTACACCTTC. Protein: CASSGGQGNYGYTF.

Only one count was recorded for this clonotype. The CDR3 ends on some other residue instead of the conserved phenylalanine or tryptophan, so this is likely a read error. CDR3 DNA: TGTGTCCTAAGAGGGGGAGACACTGAAGCTTTCTAT. Its translation: CVLRGGDTEAFY. The chain uses TRBV28 and TRBJ1-1, with a possible D match to TRBD1 (6 bases). The CDR3 is made up of 12 amino acids. The germline gives CDR1 MDHEN, CDR2 SYDVKM.

Only a few counts were recorded for this clonotype. Given a much more abundant clone one base away, this may be a read error. The chain's CDR3 is CAISENRAWSGYTF. For the CDR3, the DNA is TGTGCCATCAGTGAAAACAGGGCTTGGTCTGGCTACACCTTC. The rearrangement links TRBV10-3 to TRBJ1-2, with TRBD1 as a possible D gene (6 bases). The CDR3 runs to 14 residues. Trimming removed 3 bases at V and 7 bases at J, with 15 bases between. CDR1 is ENHRY, CDR2 SYGVKD, per germline.